Ten or more counts support the clone carrying this TCR beta chain. No antigen is known for it. The sample is drawn from a study of regulatory T cells in long-lasting Graves disease. At the level of the study: Antithyroid drug intake by newly diagnosed Graves' patients had lasted under 3 months.

General observations from the study: Persistent patients shared fewer than 3,500 public clonotypes among themselves. Newly diagnosed patients shared fewer, at around 970.

This CDR3 is 16 amino acids long. With 0 bases clipped from V and 1 base from J, the junction kept 6 bases outside the gene matches. CDR1 is SGHRS, CDR2 YFSETQ, per germline. Arm-PCR of CDR3 regions with iRepertoire HTBI primers generated TCR beta libraries. TCRdb used MiXCR to reprocess the multiplex PCR reads, holding one entry per CDR3 protein. The table includes hundreds of thousands of distinct CDR3 sequences, 15% to 20% detected once. As to time point: newly diagnosed GD, antithyroid drugs for less than 3 months. TCR sequences were obtained from RNA taken from PBMCs. In addition, the sample was reused for a study of T cells in Graves' hyperthyroidism and ophthalmopathy.

The sample here was peripheral blood mononuclear cells (PBMCs), taken at new diagnosis, from a patient treated with antithyroid drugs. The receptor was derived from a woman younger than 45 with Graves disease. V gene TRBV5-1 combines with J gene TRBJ2-5, with TRBD2 identical over 7 bases. The CDR3 coding sequence is TGCGCCAGCAGCTTGGGCGGGGGTCCCTCCCAAGAGACCCAGTACTTC. Protein: CASSLGGGPSQETQYF.